This paragraph covers one T cell receptor beta chain sequence. Antigen: not known. Memory CD4+ cells were the fraction left after CD45RA+ naive selection. Assay used: immunoSEQ multiplex PCR; TCRdb lists only in-frame clones, some missing. The sample includes 2 million to 2.5 million clones, 85% to 95% seen only once; the top ten take roughly 0.13%. This record comes from a study of shared clonotypes between healthy human individuals. General observations from the study: Estimated richness values were generally larger in naive subsets than in memory subsets. Clonotype sharing among donors was expected to depend on sequencing depth. The donor pool, a small one, limited the genetic and exposure-history diversity represented.

Trimming took 4 bases from V and 0 from J, leaving 13 bases between them. This CDR3 is built from 15 residues. CDR1 is SGHNT, CDR2 YYREEE, per germline (reference sequence). The receptor comes from a man in his late teens or twenties in good health. The sample taken for sequencing was naive CD4+ T cells sorted from blood. Subset reported: CD45RA+ positively selected. The J gene is TRBJ1-2, the V gene TRBV5-4, with D possibly TRBD1 on 5 matching bases. The CDR3 here is CASSAGGVTNYGYTF. DNA for the CDR3: TGTGCCAGCAGCGCCGGGGGGGTGACTAACTATGGCTACACCTTC.